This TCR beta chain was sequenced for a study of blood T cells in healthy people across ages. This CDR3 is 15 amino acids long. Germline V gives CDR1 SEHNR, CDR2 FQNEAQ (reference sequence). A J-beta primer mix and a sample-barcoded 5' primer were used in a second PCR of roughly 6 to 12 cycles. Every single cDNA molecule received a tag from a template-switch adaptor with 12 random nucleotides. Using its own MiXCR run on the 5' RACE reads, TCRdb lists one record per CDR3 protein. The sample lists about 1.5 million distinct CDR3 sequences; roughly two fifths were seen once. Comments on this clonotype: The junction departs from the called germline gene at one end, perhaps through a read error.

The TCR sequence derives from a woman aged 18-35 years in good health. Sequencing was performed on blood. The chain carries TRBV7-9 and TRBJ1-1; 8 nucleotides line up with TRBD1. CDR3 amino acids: CASSPTQGVNTEVFF. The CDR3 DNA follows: TGTGCCAGCAGCCCAACACAGGGGGTGAACACTGAAGTTTTCTTT.